A selection of T cell receptor beta chains follows, all from one sample in a study of cytomegalovirus exposure and HLA in healthy donors. Data came from immunoSEQ multiplex PCR; TCRdb stores just in-frame clones and leaves some out. The sample records 150,000 to 200,000 clones, around three quarters being singletons. Sequenced sample: PBMCs. These TCRs come from a male donor in good health and CMV-seronegative. Both conserved end residues are part of each CDR3. Each record gives: J gene, V gene, clone size, D gene, CDR3 protein, CDR3 DNA. A D gene is named only where the DNA matches it firmly. Some rows have no size entry. The others give once, few or many, or a class for an expanded clone.

>TRBJ2-3|TRBV9|NA|NA
CASSVEARDTQYF
TGTGCCAGCAGCGTAGAAGCCCGGGATACGCAGTATTTT
>TRBJ2-3|TRBV7-9|NA|NA
CASSLVGGEGDTQYF
TGTGCCAGCAGCTTAGTGGGGGGAGAGGGAGATACGCAGTATTTT
>TRBJ1-1|TRBV19|NA|NA
CASSVRGTEAFF
TGTGCCAGTAGTGTAAGGGGCACTGAAGCTTTCTTT
>TRBJ2-3|TRBV5-1|NA|TRBD2
CASSPRLAGGSSSTDTQYF
TGCGCCAGCAGCCCCCGGTTAGCCGGGGGGTCTTCTAGCACAGATACGCAGTATTTT
>TRBJ2-7|TRBV7-2|once|TRBD1
CASSPGTGGYEQYF
TGTGCCAGCAGCCCCGGGACAGGGGGGTACGAGCAGTACTTC
>TRBJ2-4|TRBV2|few|TRBD1
CASSGQGAGKNIQYF
TGTGCCAGCAGCGGACAGGGGGCCGGCAAAAACATTCAGTACTTC
>TRBJ2-7|TRBV4-1|NA|NA
CASSQEGGFSYEQYF
TGCGCCAGCAGCCAAGAGGGGGGATTCTCCTACGAGCAGTACTTC
>TRBJ1-1|TRBV4-2|once|TRBD1
CASSQEGQGSNTEAFF
TGTGCCAGCAGCCAAGAGGGACAGGGGTCGAACACTGAAGCTTTCTTT
>TRBJ2-7|TRBV21-1|NA|NA
CASSKGGGIYEQYF
TGTGCCAGCAGCAAAGGGGGGGGGATCTACGAGCAGTACTTC
>TRBJ2-7|TRBV7-3|NA|NA
CASSPPWGREQYF
TGTGCCAGCAGCCCCCCTTGGGGCCGCGAGCAGTACTTC
>TRBJ2-3|TRBV27|NA|NA
CASSLNSGNTDTQYF
TGTGCCAGCAGTTTAAACTCGGGAAATACAGATACGCAGTATTTT
>TRBJ2-7|TRBV7-3|NA|NA
CASSAGTRPYEQYF
TGTGCCAGCAGCGCGGGGACGCGACCCTACGAGCAGTACTTC
>TRBJ2-6|TRBV29-1|NA|NA
CSVEQGYSGANVLTF
TGCAGCGTTGAACAGGGGTACTCTGGGGCCAACGTCCTGACTTTC
>TRBJ2-1|TRBV19|NA|NA
CASSIRYNERFF
TGTGCCAGTAGTATCCGCTACAATGAGCGGTTCTTC
>TRBJ2-7|TRBV5-6|few|NA
CASSQTRNYEQYF
TGTGCCAGCAGCCAGACTAGAAACTACGAGCAGTACTTC
>TRBJ2-5|TRBV7-9|NA|TRBD2
CATWGSGTSGQETQYF
TGTGCCACCTGGGGGTCCGGGACTAGCGGGCAAGAGACCCAGTACTTC
>TRBJ2-2|TRBV10-3|NA|TRBD1
CATSGQEDTGELFF
TGTGCCACCTCGGGACAGGAGGACACCGGGGAGCTGTTTTTT
>TRBJ1-1|TRBV2|few|NA
CASSVSLANTEAFF
TGTGCCAGCAGTGTAAGTCTGGCGAACACTGAAGCTTTCTTT
>TRBJ1-2|TRBV4-1|NA|NA
CASSQGTGQQYGYTF
TGCGCCAGCAGCCAAGGAACTGGACAGCAATATGGCTACACCTTC
>TRBJ2-2|TRBV28|NA|NA
CASNALFGGLGTGELFF
TGTGCCAGCAACGCTCTTTTCGGGGGGCTCGGCACCGGGGAGCTGTTTTTT
>TRBJ2-7|TRBV5-4|NA|NA
CASSRGQTRYEQYF
TGTGCCAGCAGCCGTGGACAGACTCGCTACGAGCAGTACTTC
>TRBJ1-2|TRBV7-2|NA|NA
CASSPAVGGTRYGYTF
TGTGCCAGCAGCCCCGCGGTCGGGGGTACCCGCTATGGCTACACCTTC
>TRBJ2-7|TRBV4-3|NA|NA
CASSQDRDTSYEQYF
TGCGCCAGCAGCCAAGATCGGGATACTTCCTACGAGCAGTACTTC
>TRBJ2-7|TRBV28|once|TRBD1
CASIPSGGSLSYEQYF
TGTGCCAGCATTCCCTCAGGGGGCAGCCTCTCCTACGAGCAGTACTTC
>TRBJ1-5|TRBV6-1|NA|NA
CASTTASALEPQHF
TGTGCCAGCACGACAGCCTCGGCGTTGGAGCCCCAGCATTTT
>TRBJ1-2|TRBV28|NA|NA
CASSLPGDGYTF
TGTGCCAGCAGTTTGCCAGGGGATGGCTACACCTTC
>TRBJ2-7|TRBV5-4|NA|NA
CASSLGTVSSYEQYF
TGTGCCAGCAGCTTGGGGACAGTCAGCTCCTACGAGCAGTACTTC
>TRBJ2-3|TRBV14|NA|NA
CASSQDLGSDTQYF
TGTGCCAGCAGCCAAGATCTGGGCTCAGATACGCAGTATTTT
>TRBJ1-2|TRBV5-4|NA|NA
CASSREDYGYTF
TGTGCCAGCAGCCGGGAAGACTATGGCTACACCTTC
>TRBJ2-6|TRBV11-2|NA|TRBD2
CASSLRGGDPSGANVLTF
TGTGCCAGCAGCTTACGGGGAGGGGACCCTTCTGGGGCCAACGTCCTGACTTTC
>TRBJ1-6|TRBV5-1|NA|NA
CASSLGQLWISPLHF
TGCGCCAGCAGCTTGGGACAGCTATGGATTTCACCCCTCCACTTT
>TRBJ1-5|TRBV29-1|NA|NA
CSVAEAQNQPQHF
TGCAGCGTTGCAGAAGCTCAAAATCAGCCCCAGCATTTT
>TRBJ2-7|TRBV5-6|NA|NA
CASGRVGGEGTYEQYF
TGTGCCAGCGGGCGTGTCGGAGGGGAAGGGACCTACGAGCAGTACTTC
>TRBJ1-4|TRBV6-1|NA|NA
CASSPRAVDEKLFF
TGTGCCAGCAGCCCCAGGGCGGTGGATGAAAAACTGTTTTTT
>TRBJ2-2|TRBV7-2|NA|NA
CASSYSVTNTGELFF
TGTGCCAGCAGTTATAGCGTGACGAACACCGGGGAGCTGTTTTTT
>TRBJ2-5|TRBV5-1|NA|TRBD2
CASSQGTSGGADQYF
TGCGCCAGCAGCCAGGGGACTAGCGGGGGGGCCGACCAGTACTTC
>TRBJ1-4|TRBV18|NA|TRBD1
CASSPPDRGNEKLFF
TGTGCCAGCTCACCTCCTGACAGGGGTAATGAAAAACTGTTTTTT
>TRBJ1-4|TRBV10-3|NA|NA
CAINGGSNEKLFF
TGTGCCATCAATGGGGGCTCTAATGAAAAACTGTTTTTT
>TRBJ2-2|TRBV10-3|once|NA
CAISGRSQGSDTGELFF
TGTGCCATCAGTGGCCGATCTCAAGGCAGCGACACCGGGGAGCTGTTTTTT
>TRBJ2-4|TRBV27|NA|NA
CASSLASQGNQYF
TGTGCCAGCAGTTTAGCTTCTCAGGGCAATCAGTACTTC